This passage covers 19 T cell receptor beta chains from one sample sequenced in a study of blood T cell repertoires in COVID-19. Here immunoSEQ multiplex PCR was the method, and the copy in TCRdb shows in-frame clones only, minus some. The data hold approximately 200,000 clones, with about nine tenths observed a single time. The sample comprised PBMCs or T cells enriched from blood (not recorded which). Source of these receptors: a woman aged 25 to 39 who had recovered from COVID-19.

The genes are TRBV4-2 and TRBJ1-6; no clear D gene. CDR3 length: 19 amino acids. CDR1 LGHNA and CDR2 YNFKEQ come from the germline V gene. Trimming cost V 4 bases and J 4 bases, with 23 bases left between them. The CDR3 loop is CASSPSEWRGTRYNSPLHF. CDR3 nucleotides: TGTGCCAGCAGCCCATCCGAATGGCGGGGAACGAGGTATAATTCACCCCTCCACTTT.

The chain has TRBV6-5 and TRBJ2-3; 7 bases are shared with TRBD1. This CDR3 spans 14 amino acids. The trim removed 2 bases at V and 3 bases at J, leaving 2 bases unmatched. CDR1 MNHEY and CDR2 SVGAGI come from the germline V gene. This CDR3 is CASSYPGQTDTQYF. The CDR3 region has the DNA TGTGCCAGCAGTTACCCGGGACAGACAGATACGCAGTATTTT.

This chain joins TRBV19 and TRBJ2-7, with 12 bases aligning to TRBD2. V lost 4 bases, J lost 2 bases, and 0 bases stayed unmatched. The length of the CDR3 is 14 residues. The germline gives CDR1 LNHDA, CDR2 SQIVND (reference sequence). The CDR3, as DNA: TGTGCCAGTAGTACTAGCGGGGGGGCCTACGAGCAGTACTTC. Translation: CASSTSGGAYEQYF.

This chain links TRBV7-3 with TRBJ2-1; maybe TRBD2 (5 bases). The CDR3 extends over 16 amino acids. Trimming cost V 0 bases and J 7 bases, with 16 bases left between them. Germline V gene sequence: CDR1 SGHTA, CDR2 FQGTGA. CDR3 residues: CASSLTPGGRVNEQFF. The CDR3 coding sequence is TGTGCCAGCAGCTTAACGCCCGGAGGAAGGGTAAATGAGCAGTTCTTC.

This rearrangement joins TRBV7-3 to TRBJ2-7; possibly TRBD2 for D (5 bases). Germline CDR1 reads SGHTA; CDR2 reads FQGTGA. Deletions cut 5 bases from V and 2 bases from J, with 13 bases between. The CDR3 is made up of 14 amino acids. This CDR3 is CASSRNSGPYEQYF. CDR3 in DNA: TGTGCCAGCAGCCGAAACAGCGGACCCTACGAGCAGTACTTC.

This clone is a singleton in its sample. The chain recombines TRBV28 with TRBJ2-7; D might be TRBD2 (5 bases). The V end lost 5 bases, the J end lost 2 bases, and 13 bases lay between the germline ends. The CDR3 runs to 14 residues. Germline V gene lookup returns CDR1 MDHEN and CDR2 SYDVKM. As DNA, the CDR3 is TGTGCCAGCAGTCCAAGGACTGGGACCTACGAGCAGTACTTC. The encoded protein is CASSPRTGTYEQYF.

This rearrangement joins TRBV30 to TRBJ2-7, with 8 bases identical to TRBD2. The V and J ends lost 4 bases and 5 bases, in that order; junction bases with no gene match: 13. The CDR3 is 15 residues long. CDR1 is GTSNPN and CDR2 is SVGIG in the germline V gene (reference sequence). The chain's CDR3 is CAWKPRGRLADEQYF. CDR3 nucleotide sequence: TGTGCCTGGAAACCTCGCGGGAGGCTCGCCGACGAGCAGTACTTC.

This clone was observed a handful of times. The J gene is TRBJ2-7, the V gene TRBV4-1, with D possibly being TRBD2 (6 bases). Germline assignment: CDR1 MGHRA and CDR2 YSYEKL. Trimming cost V 1 base and J 3 bases, with 16 bases left between them. This CDR3 spans 16 amino acids. The CDR3 sequence: CASSQVSTRANYEQYF. The DNA of the CDR3 is TGCGCCAGCAGCCAAGTCTCGACTAGGGCTAACTACGAGCAGTACTTC.

The V gene is TRBV7-9, the J gene TRBJ2-1; 7 bases fit TRBD1. The CDR3 sequence is 13 residues long. Germline lookup yields CDR1 SEHNR and CDR2 FQNEAQ (reference sequence). V trimming: 2 bases; J trimming: 11 bases; junction bases outside the gene matches: 6. In nucleotides, the CDR3 is TGTGCCAGCAGCTTAAGAGGGGGCGAGAAGCAGTTCTTC. This codes for CASSLRGGEKQFF.

The rearrangement uses TRBV7-9 and TRBJ1-1; D not certain. In germline, CDR1 is SEHNR, CDR2 FQNEAQ (reference sequence). Trimming cost V 1 base and J 1 base, with 13 bases left between them. The CDR3 contains 16 residues. CDR3 nucleotide sequence: TGTGCCAGCAGCTTAGTCGGCCAGGTGGGGAACACTGAAGCTTTCTTT. Protein sequence: CASSLVGQVGNTEAFF.

This sequence joins TRBV5-1 and TRBJ2-7; tentatively, D is TRBD1 (6 bases). Trimming cost V 1 base and J 6 bases, with 11 bases left between them. The CDR3 is 13 amino acids. CDR1 is SGHRS, CDR2 YFSETQ, per germline. This chain's CDR3 is CASSLSGVGEQYF. Here the CDR3 DNA reads TGCGCCAGCAGCTTGTCAGGGGTGGGCGAGCAGTACTTC.

In DNA, the CDR3 is TGTGCCAGCCTAGCGAGCCACACCGAGCAGTACTTC. It translates to CASLASHTEQYF. J is TRBJ2-7 and V is TRBV2, with D possibly TRBD2 on 6 matching bases. Trimming removed 8 bases at V and 6 bases at J, with 14 bases between. This CDR3 is built from 12 residues. CDR1 is SNHLY, CDR2 FYNNEI, per germline.

This chain links TRBV5-6 with TRBJ2-7; 7 bases fit TRBD1. After removal of 4 bases from V and 2 bases from J, the junction contained 3 bases not matched to a gene. The CDR3 spans 13 residues. CDR1 is SGHDT, CDR2 YYEEEE, per germline. The CDR3 here is CASSRGLTYEQYF. The CDR3 DNA is TGTGCCAGCAGCAGGGGGCTTACCTACGAGCAGTACTTC.

This chain connects TRBV7-2 to TRBJ1-4, with D possibly being TRBD1 (5 bases). V lost 5 bases to trimming and J lost 5 bases, with 9 bases between them. The germline CDR1 and CDR2 sequences are SGHTA and FQGNSA. This CDR3 is built from 13 residues. In DNA form, the CDR3 reads TGTGCCAGCAGCAGGACATCGAATGAAAAACTGTTTTTT. Its protein product is CASSRTSNEKLFF.

This sequence joins TRBV12-3 or TRBV12-4 and TRBJ1-2; TRBD1 aligns across 7 bases. This CDR3 spans 10 amino acids. In nucleotides, the CDR3 is TGTGCGGACAGGCCCTATGGCTACACCTTC. Translating gives CADRPYGYTF.

Here the CDR3 reads CAWDAGGRAGNTIYF. The CDR3 coding sequence is TGTGCCTGGGACGCCGGAGGTAGGGCGGGAAACACCATATATTTT. The chain couples TRBV30 to TRBJ1-3; D uncertain. Germline loops: CDR1 GTSNPN, CDR2 SVGIG (reference sequence). The CDR3 consists of 15 residues. V was trimmed by 5 bases and J by 4 bases, leaving 18 bases between them.

This chain connects TRBV3-1 (or the pseudogene TRBV3-2) to TRBJ1-3, with D possibly TRBD1 on 6 matching bases. This CDR3 spans 15 amino acids. Trimming pared 1 base from V and 5 bases from J, leaving 12 bases between. The germline V gene encodes CDR1 LGHDT and CDR2 YNNKEL (reference sequence). Here the CDR3 reads CASSQVGTIRNTIYF. Here the CDR3 DNA reads TGTGCCAGCAGCCAAGTTGGGACAATAAGAAACACCATATATTTT.

V is TRBV6-5 and J is TRBJ1-4; 7 positions match TRBD1. Germline CDR1 MNHEY, CDR2 SVGAGI. This CDR3 is 15 amino acids long. The junction had 8 bases not matched to a gene; V was cut back by 4 bases and J by 6 bases. CDR3 residues: CASSSTLGQDEKLFF. The CDR3 nucleotides are TGTGCCAGCAGTTCCACACTCGGACAGGATGAAAAACTGTTTTTT.

The V and J genes are TRBV2 and TRBJ1-1, with TRBD1 matching 10 bases. The CDR3 sequence is 15 residues long. Losses at the gene ends were 0 bases for V and 3 bases for J; bases not matched to a gene: 1. Per germline, CDR1 SNHLY and CDR2 FYNNEI. The CDR3 sequence: CASSEAGQGYTEAFF. The CDR3 coding sequence is TGTGCCAGCAGTGAAGCGGGACAGGGGTACACTGAAGCTTTCTTT. The full variable domain, its missing parts supplied by reference TRBV2 and TRBJ1-1, is EPEVTQTPSHQVTQMGQEVILRCVPISNHLYFYWYRQILGQKVEFLVSFYNNEISEKSEIFDDQFSVERPDGSNFTLKIRSTKLEDSAMYFCASSEAGQGYTEAFFGQGTRLTVV.